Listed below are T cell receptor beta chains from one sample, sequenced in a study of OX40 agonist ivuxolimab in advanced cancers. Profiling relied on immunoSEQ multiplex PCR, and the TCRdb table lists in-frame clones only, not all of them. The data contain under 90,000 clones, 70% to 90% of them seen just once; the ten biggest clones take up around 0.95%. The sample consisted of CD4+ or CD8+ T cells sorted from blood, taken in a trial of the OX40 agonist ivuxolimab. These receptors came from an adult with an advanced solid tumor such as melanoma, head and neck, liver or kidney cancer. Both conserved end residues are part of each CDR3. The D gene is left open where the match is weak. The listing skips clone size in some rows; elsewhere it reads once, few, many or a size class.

CASTPPGSGANVLTF TGTGCCAGCACCCCACCAGGCTCAGGGGCCAACGTCCTGACTTTC NA TRBJ2-6 NA TRBV6-1
CASRRSGDANYGYTF TGTGCCAGCAGGAGGTCAGGGGACGCTAACTATGGCTACACCTTC NA TRBJ1-2 NA TRBV7-2
CASSLLAGQGLEQYF TGTGCCAGCAGCCTTCTAGCGGGACAGGGCCTCGAGCAGTACTTC NA TRBJ2-7 NA TRBV2
CASSSSGGSNQPQHF TGTGCCAGCAGCAGCTCTGGGGGCAGCAATCAGCCCCAGCATTTT few TRBJ1-5 NA TRBV9
CASSEWYRNTGELFF TGTGCCAGCAGTGAATGGTACAGGAACACCGGGGAGCTGTTTTTT NA TRBJ2-2 NA TRBV6-1
CSVGQGDQPQHF TGCAGCGTCGGACAGGGGGATCAGCCCCAGCATTTT NA TRBJ1-5 TRBD1 TRBV29-1
CASSQRQGAGNSPLHF TGCGCCAGCAGCCAAAGACAGGGGGCAGGAAATTCACCCCTCCACTTT NA TRBJ1-6 TRBD1 TRBV5-1
CASSSGGGRETQYF TGTGCTAGCAGCTCCGGCGGGGGGAGGGAGACCCAGTACTTC NA TRBJ2-5 TRBD2 TRBV7-7
CASTLSLGAAEAFF TGTGCCAGCACCCTAAGTCTGGGGGCTGCTGAAGCTTTCTTT NA TRBJ1-1 NA TRBV11-1
CASSWRNTEAFF TGTGCCAGTAGTTGGAGGAACACTGAAGCTTTCTTT few TRBJ1-1 NA TRBV19
CASRTSGQETQYF TGTGCCAGCAGGACTAGCGGGCAAGAGACCCAGTACTTC NA TRBJ2-5 TRBD2 TRBV19
CASSLDGGYTF TGTGCCAGCAGCTTAGATGGGGGCTACACCTTC NA TRBJ1-2 NA TRBV7-8
CASSPLDRAYEQYF TGTGCCAGCAGCCCTCTTGACAGAGCCTACGAGCAGTACTTC NA TRBJ2-7 NA TRBV11-1
CASSPPNPQETQYF TGTGCCAGCTCACCACCGAATCCCCAAGAGACCCAGTACTTC NA TRBJ2-5 NA TRBV18
CASSSSDRGNYGYTF TGCGCCAGCAGCTCATCGGACAGGGGAAACTATGGCTACACCTTC NA TRBJ1-2 TRBD1 TRBV5-1
CASSLFIARSYNEQFF TGTGCCAGCAGTTTATTTATAGCGAGGTCCTACAATGAGCAGTTCTTC NA TRBJ2-1 NA TRBV28
CASSLGGGNTEAFF TGTGCCAGCTCCCTCGGGGGGGGCAACACTGAAGCTTTCTTT NA TRBJ1-1 NA TRBV18
CAISGVTSGRVFVYEQYF TGTGCCATCAGTGGTGTGACTAGCGGGAGGGTGTTCGTGTACGAGCAGTACTTC NA TRBJ2-7 TRBD2 TRBV10-3
CASSPGLSGGTYEQYF TGTGCCAGCAGCCCGGGGTTAAGCGGAGGTACCTACGAGCAGTACTTC few TRBJ2-7 NA TRBV7-2
CASSFTTGIRVDTQYF TGTGCCAGCAGTTTCACCACCGGGATCCGGGTAGATACGCAGTATTTT NA TRBJ2-3 NA TRBV27
CASSLSRQGRIGDTQYF TGTGCCAGCAGCTTATCCAGGCAGGGGAGAATCGGAGATACGCAGTATTTT NA TRBJ2-3 NA TRBV7-9
CASSVTSTDTQYF TGTGCCAGCAGCGTGACTAGCACAGATACGCAGTATTTT NA TRBJ2-3 NA TRBV7-3